Presented here are 9 T cell receptor beta chains from one specimen sequenced in a study of CD8+ T cells in alopecia areata. Extracted from the samples, RNA was reverse transcribed into cDNA to serve as the sequencing template. Sequencing was performed with immunoSEQ multiplex PCR; in TCRdb, only in-frame clones are kept and a portion is missing. The table records some 110,000 clones, around two fifths of them present only once. The sequenced sample was CD4+ T cells sorted from blood. Source of these receptors: a human donor with alopecia areata.

The chain combines TRBV4-1 with TRBJ2-3; 11 positions agree with TRBD2. Per the germline V gene, CDR1 is MGHRA and CDR2 is YSYEKL. The CDR3 consists of 16 residues. With V trimmed by 1 base and J by 4 bases, 4 bases remained unmatched. The DNA of the CDR3 is TGCGCCAGCAGCCAAGTTATAGCGGGAGGGGCAGATACGCAGTATTTT. As protein: CASSQVIAGGADTQYF.

The chain carries TRBV7-3 and TRBJ2-1, with 7 bases lining up with TRBD2. The CDR3 has 15 amino acids. Trimming took 1 base from V and 6 from J; bases not matched to a gene: 6. The germline V gene encodes CDR1 SGHTA and CDR2 FQGTGA. CDR3 nucleotides: TGTGCCAGCAGCTTAAATGGACTAGTGGGCAATGAGCAGTTCTTC. Protein sequence: CASSLNGLVGNEQFF.

The V gene is TRBV29-1, the J gene TRBJ1-5; 9 bases align to TRBD1. The germline V gene has CDR1 SQVTM and CDR2 ANQGSEA. This CDR3 region has 13 residues. V lost 6 bases, J lost 7 bases, and 7 bases stayed unmatched. The CDR3 sequence is CSVADRGGQPQHF. DNA of the CDR3: TGCAGCGTCGCGGACAGGGGAGGACAGCCCCAGCATTTT.

The chain recombines TRBV30 with TRBJ1-2, with 7 bases that match TRBD1. This CDR3 is built from 13 residues. CDR1 GTSNPN and CDR2 SVGIG come from the germline V gene (reference sequence). V trimming: 2 bases; J trimming: 8 bases; junction bases outside the gene matches: 8. The CDR3 DNA follows: TGTGCCTGGAGTCAGGGGGGGTTTGAAGGCTACACCTTC. Its protein product is CAWSQGGFEGYTF.

This clone was counted between two and nine times. The chain couples TRBV2 to TRBJ2-5; no clear D. This CDR3 has 12 residues. The V end lost 4 bases, the J end lost 5 bases, and 8 bases lay between the germline ends. Germline CDR1 is SNHLY and CDR2 is FYNNEI. The CDR3 loop reads CASSGVVETQYF. DNA of the CDR3: TGTGCCAGCAGTGGTGTGGTGGAGACCCAGTACTTC.

This clone was counted between two and nine times. The J gene is TRBJ2-4, the V gene TRBV4-1; a possible D gene is TRBD1 (5 bases). From germline, CDR1 is MGHRA and CDR2 YSYEKL. Between the trimmed V and J ends, which lost 0 bases and 6 bases, there was a span of 9 bases. The CDR3 sequence is 14 residues long. The CDR3 is CASSQDWGPNIQYF. In DNA form, the CDR3 reads TGCGCCAGCAGCCAAGATTGGGGCCCAAACATTCAGTACTTC.

The V call is TRBV29-1, the J call TRBJ1-5; D may be TRBD1 (6 bases). Germline V lookup: CDR1 SQVTM, CDR2 ANQGSEA. V was trimmed by 4 bases and J by 1 base, leaving 11 bases between them. The CDR3 has 14 residues. This CDR3 reads CSVAEGGSNQPQHF. CDR3 DNA sequence: TGCAGCGTTGCGGAGGGGGGAAGCAATCAGCCCCAGCATTTT.

The chain recombines TRBV11-2 with TRBJ2-1, with a tentative D call TRBD2 (5 bases). V gave up 6 bases and J gave up 6 bases, with 21 bases separating them. Germline CDR1 and CDR2: SGHAT and FQNNGV. The CDR3 runs to 16 residues. CDR3: CASRPKEGLRPNEQFF. Written as DNA, the CDR3 is TGTGCCAGCAGGCCAAAAGAAGGACTGCGTCCCAATGAGCAGTTCTTC.

The chain has TRBV5-1 and TRBJ2-1; D gene uncertain. Between the trimmed V and J ends, which lost 7 bases and 5 bases, there was a span of 7 bases. Germline V lookup: CDR1 SGHRS, CDR2 YFSETQ. The CDR3 runs to 11 residues. The CDR3, as DNA: TGCGCCAGCTCGCTTCACAATGAGCAGTTCTTC. Translating gives CASSLHNEQFF.